This TCR beta chain is from a study of T cells in Graves' hyperthyroidism and ophthalmopathy. Findings and caveats of the study: Blood also held most thyroid clonotypes expanded beyond 0.001. Ophthalmopathy was model-predicted a median about 6.9 months pre-onset.

This clonotype was picked up many times. Its specificity is not known. The length of the CDR3 is 16 residues. Germline CDR1 SGHAT, CDR2 FQNNGV. The V end lost 4 bases, the J end lost 5 bases, and 20 bases lay between the germline ends. RNA transcripts were the template for amplifying TCR beta CDR3 regions. RT-PCR in the first round (using the HTBI primer set) targeted the TCR CDR3. TCRdb ran MiXCR on the multiplex PCR reads and lists one entry per CDR3 protein. The table lists 500,000 to 600,000 distinct CDR3 sequences, 35% to 50% of them singletons. Input material: peripheral blood or thyroid tissue (not recorded which). This clonotype originated in an adult woman with Graves' disease, either hyperthyroidism or ophthalmopathy (not recorded which). This chain links TRBV11-2 with TRBJ2-5; D possibly uses TRBD1 or TRBD2 (5 bases each). The CDR3 nucleotides read TGTGCCAGCAGCTCCTTAGGGACCGGTGGAACGGAGACCCAGTACTTC. This sequence encodes CASSSLGTGGTETQYF.